The 5 T cell receptor beta chains below were found in one sample sequenced in a study of T-cell memory formation after mild COVID-19 (dated by TCRdb to about 2021). Receptor libraries were prepared by 5' RACE. TCRdb records Illumina NovaSeq 6000 as the sequencer. Starting from the raw public reads, TCRdb applied fastp trimming at Q25, assembled clones with MiXCR and retained in-frame beta chains. Under each unique CDR3 protein, matching rows form one entry showing the most common genes and DNA. Counted in this sample were 550,000 to 650,000 distinct CDR3 sequences; 17% of them appeared once. Around 7.8% of the sample goes to the ten largest clones. The material sequenced was PBMCs or a T cell subset sorted from them (not recorded which). Receptors originate from an adult woman who had mild COVID-19 (a few samples of this study predate the infection). The sample titles of this study are shuffled in the database, so cell type and time point are left out; the donor was told from shared clones.

The chain has TRBV4-3 and TRBJ2-7; 13 bases fit TRBD2. V trimming: 3 bases; J trimming: 1 base; junction bases outside the gene matches: 6. The CDR3 sequence is 17 residues long. Germline V gene data show CDR1 as LGHNA and CDR2 as YSLEER. This chain's CDR3 is CASSHSGLAGRSYEQYF. The CDR3 bases are TGCGCCAGCAGCCACTCGGGACTAGCGGGGAGATCCTACGAGCAGTACTTC.

This clonotype occurred a few times. Germline and junction disagree at one end, which may indicate a read error. The J gene is TRBJ2-7, the V gene TRBV7-7; D is unresolved. CDR1 SSHAT and CDR2 FNYEAQ come from the germline V gene (reference sequence). The CDR3 is 13 amino acids. The CDR3 sequence is CASSPARSYEQYF. The CDR3 coding sequence is TGTGCTAGCAGCCCGGCACGCTCCTACGAGCAGTACTTC.

This clonotype appeared a few times. The rearrangement uses TRBV7-9 and TRBJ2-1, with 14 positions matching TRBD2. CDR3 size: 18 residues. V was clipped by 3 bases and J by 7 bases; unmatched bases: 11. Germline V lookup: CDR1 SEHNR, CDR2 FQNEAQ (reference sequence). As DNA, the CDR3 is TGTGCCAGCAGCTTGGGACTAGCGGGAGTCCCCGGGGTAAATGAGCAGTTCTTC. Residues: CASSLGLAGVPGVNEQFF.

In its sample, this clonotype was seen a few times. The chain is built from TRBV4-2 and TRBJ2-1; tentative D call: TRBD2 (6 bases). Germline-derived CDR1 and CDR2 are LGHNA and YNFKEQ. V shed 2 bases and J shed 4 bases, with 12 bases lying between them. This CDR3 is 15 amino acids long. The chain's CDR3 is CASSQHPGEYNEQFF. CDR3 sequence (DNA): TGTGCCAGCAGCCAACATCCGGGAGAATACAATGAGCAGTTCTTC.

This clonotype has at least ten counts. The rearrangement joins TRBV12-3 or TRBV12-4 to TRBJ1-1; TRBD1 is a possible D gene (5 bases). The length of the CDR3 is 15 residues. Trimming pared 1 base from V and 3 bases from J, leaving 12 bases between. The CDR3 spells CASSLEGTPHTEAFF. The CDR3 nucleotides read TGTGCCAGCAGTTTAGAAGGGACTCCCCACACTGAAGCTTTCTTT.